The sequence of this TCR beta chain was determined in a study of breast tumors, draining lymph nodes, adjacent tissues. MiXCR, run by TCRdb on the multiplex PCR reads, gives a single entry per CDR3 protein. The table has about 180,000 distinct CDR3 sequences, approximately 30% seen once. Axillary draining lymph nodes of breast cancer patients supplied the node samples. Trimming at V came to 4 bases and at J to 5 bases, leaving 13 bases not matched to a gene. The length of the CDR3 is 16 residues. Per the germline V gene, CDR1 is DFQATT and CDR2 is SNEGSKA (reference sequence). This clonotype was seen repeatedly, ten times or more.

The receptor comes from a female donor with breast cancer. Some clones in this sample may be carry-over from other donors' samples. The genes are TRBV20-1 and TRBJ2-3; 9 bases are a match to TRBD2. Input material: axillary lymph node tissue. This CDR3 is CSAKRLVAGAVDTQYF. CDR3 bases: TGCAGTGCTAAGAGATTGGTAGCGGGAGCAGTAGATACGCAGTATTTT.